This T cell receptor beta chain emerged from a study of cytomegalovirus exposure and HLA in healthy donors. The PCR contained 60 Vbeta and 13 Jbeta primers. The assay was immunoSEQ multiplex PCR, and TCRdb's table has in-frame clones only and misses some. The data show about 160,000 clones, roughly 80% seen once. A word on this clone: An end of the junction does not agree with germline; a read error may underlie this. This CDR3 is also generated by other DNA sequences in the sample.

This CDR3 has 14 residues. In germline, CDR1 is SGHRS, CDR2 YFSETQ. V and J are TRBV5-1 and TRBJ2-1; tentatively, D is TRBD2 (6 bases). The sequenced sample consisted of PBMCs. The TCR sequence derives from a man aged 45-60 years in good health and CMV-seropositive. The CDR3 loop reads CASSLAGVNNEQFF. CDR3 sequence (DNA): TGCGCCAGCAGCTTGGCGGGAGTAAACAATGAACAGTTCTTC.